The 13 T cell receptor beta chains below all came from one sample that was sequenced in a study of CD8 T cells in ankylosing spondylitis. A single record per CDR3 protein comes from TCRdb applying MiXCR to the 5' RACE reads. The profile shows about 130,000 distinct CDR3 sequences, roughly a tenth of them singletons. The sample consisted of blood, either unsorted or a sorted T cell fraction (not recorded which). Receptors were obtained from a male donor with ankylosing spondylitis or in good health (not recorded which).

This clonotype was observed at least ten times. The chain recombines TRBV7-9 with TRBJ2-3; 7 bases map to TRBD1. There are 15 residues in the CDR3. With 2 bases clipped from V and 2 bases from J, the junction kept 4 bases outside the gene matches. Germline-derived CDR1 and CDR2 are SEHNR and FQNEAQ (reference sequence). CDR3 sequence reads: CASSLTGTDTDTQYF. The CDR3 DNA sequence: TGTGCCAGCAGCTTAACCGGGACAGACACAGATACGCAGTATTTT. The whole variable domain, filled in from reference TRBV7-9 and TRBJ2-3, reads DTGVSQNPRHKITKRGQNVTFRCDPISEHNRLYWYRQTLGQGPEFLTYFQNEAQLEKSRLLSDRFSAERPKGSFSTLEIQRTEQGDSAMYLCASSLTGTDTDTQYFGPGTRLTVL.

Ten or more counts support this clonotype. The V call is TRBV7-2, the J call TRBJ2-5; D might be TRBD1 (6 bases). V was clipped by 2 bases and J by 9 bases, with 16 bases between them. Germline V lookup: CDR1 SGHTA, CDR2 FQGNSA. This CDR3 comprises 14 residues. The CDR3 DNA is TGTGCCAGCAGCTTATTACAGGGCCCTGCGGCCCAGTACTTC. Translation gives CASSLLQGPAAQYF.

V gene TRBV29-1 combines with J gene TRBJ2-2; 8 positions match TRBD1. Per the germline V gene, CDR1 is SQVTM and CDR2 is ANQGSEA. The CDR3 contains 14 residues. With V trimmed by 6 bases and J by 4 bases, 7 bases remained unmatched. CDR3 amino acids: CSVVDRDGTGELFF. CDR3 bases: TGCAGCGTGGTGGACAGGGATGGCACCGGGGAGCTGTTTTTT.

This clonotype has ten or more counts. The chain has TRBV9 and TRBJ2-1; TRBD1 matches 10 bases. The CDR3 loop spans 17 amino acids. Germline CDR1 and CDR2: SGDLS and YYNGEE. The trim removed 0 bases at V and 3 bases at J, leaving 6 bases unmatched. The CDR3 spells CASSVATTGGFYNEQFF. CDR3 DNA: TGTGCCAGCAGCGTAGCTACGACAGGGGGCTTCTACAATGAGCAGTTCTTC.

This clonotype has at least ten counts. This chain connects TRBV4-3 to TRBJ2-1, with D hard to call. V dropped 1 base and J dropped 2 bases, with 9 bases sitting between them. CDR1 and CDR2 (germline): LGHNA, YSLEER. This CDR3 comprises 15 residues. The CDR3 coding sequence is TGCGCCAGCAGCCAAGGCGCAGTACCCTACAATGAGCAGTTCTTC. Its translation: CASSQGAVPYNEQFF.

The sample holds many counts of this clonotype. The genes are TRBV27 and TRBJ2-6, with a tentative D call TRBD2 (6 bases). Germline CDR1 and CDR2: MNHEY and SMNVEV (reference sequence). V dropped 4 bases and J dropped 6 bases, with 7 bases sitting between them. The CDR3 is 13 amino acids. DNA for the CDR3: TGTGCCAGCAGTTGGGGGGAGGCCAACGTCCTGACTTTC. Protein sequence: CASSWGEANVLTF.

CDR3 amino acids: CASSQAGAGYNEQFF. The DNA for the CDR3 is TGTGCCAGCAGCCAAGCGGGGGCGGGGTACAATGAGCAGTTCTTC. The chain combines TRBV3-1 with TRBJ2-1; tentatively, D is TRBD1 or TRBD2 (6 bases each). The germline V gene has CDR1 LGHDT and CDR2 YNNKEL (reference sequence). The length of the CDR3 is 15 residues. The ends were cut back, 1 base at V and 4 bases at J, with 11 bases in the middle.

This clonotype occurred many times. V gene TRBV20-1 combines with J gene TRBJ1-5, with D perhaps TRBD1 (6 bases). The CDR3 runs 14 residues. Germline lookup yields CDR1 DFQATT and CDR2 SNEGSKA (reference sequence). Trimming took 2 bases from V and 6 from J, leaving 14 bases between them. In nucleotides, the CDR3 is TGCAGTGCTAGAAAGGGGGGCGAGCGTCAGCCCCAGCATTTT. Translating gives CSARKGGERQPQHF.

The chain has TRBV11-1 and TRBJ2-7; D call uncertain. Between the trimmed V and J ends, which lost 5 bases and 4 bases, there was a span of 27 bases. Germline CDR1 is SGHAT and CDR2 is FQDESV (reference sequence). This CDR3 spans 18 amino acids. CDR3 sequence reads: CASSPLSTKKMGNYEQYF. The CDR3 DNA reads TGTGCCAGCAGCCCTCTCAGTACGAAGAAAATGGGAAATTACGAGCAGTACTTC.

This clonotype turned up a few times. The V gene is TRBV3-1, the J gene TRBJ2-1, with 9 bases identical to TRBD1. In germline, CDR1 is LGHDT, CDR2 YNNKEL (reference sequence). The CDR3 runs to 16 residues. V trimming: 4 bases; J trimming: 6 bases; junction bases outside the gene matches: 10. The CDR3 bases are TGTGCCAGCAGCCGGAGCCGGGACAGGGTATTCAATGAGCAGTTCTTC. It yields the protein CASSRSRDRVFNEQFF.

This clonotype has just a few counts. The chain couples TRBV27 to TRBJ2-7, with 9 bases matching TRBD2. Germline values: CDR1 MNHEY, CDR2 SMNVEV (reference sequence). Unmatched junction bases numbered 4, after V lost 5 bases and J lost 2 bases. This CDR3 is built from 14 residues. The CDR3 nucleotides are TGTGCCAGCAGTAAGACTAGCGGTGCCTACGAGCAGTACTTC. As protein: CASSKTSGAYEQYF.

This clonotype was picked up many times. The gene calls are TRBV29-1 and TRBJ2-2; weak D call: TRBD2 (6 bases). This CDR3 is 15 amino acids long. Per the germline V gene, CDR1 is SQVTM and CDR2 is ANQGSEA. V lost 7 bases and J lost 1, with 16 bases in between. The CDR3 DNA reads as TGCAGCGCCCAGGAGGGGAGTAAGAACACCGGGGAGCTGTTTTTT. As protein: CSAQEGSKNTGELFF.

This clonotype showed up just a few times. The rearrangement uses TRBV19 and TRBJ2-1; D is perhaps TRBD2 (5 bases). CDR3 length: 13 amino acids. Germline CDR1 reads LNHDA; CDR2 reads SQIVND (reference sequence). Trimming took off 9 bases at V and 9 bases at J, with 18 bases between the two ends. The CDR3 protein is CASRVTMGSEQFF. The CDR3 bases are TGTGCCAGCAGAGTAACTATGGGGAGTGAGCAGTTCTTC.